This T cell receptor (beta chain) was identified during a study of beta chain features in type 1 diabetes. Study observations and caveats: Because the template was cDNA, high-expressing cells might be over-represented. All four CD4+ subsets of Type 1 diabetes patients contained TCRB CDR3s that were moderately but significantly shorter. It was among patients, rather than healthy donors, that naive, central memory and Treg TCRB repertoires appeared more similar.

TCRB transcripts that were expressed got sequenced, as all of the isolated RNA had been reverse transcribed. The assay was immunoSEQ multiplex PCR, and TCRdb's table has in-frame clones only and misses some. This table has 25,000 to 30,000 clones, approximately 65% appearing once. In germline, CDR1 is LNHDA, CDR2 SQIVND (reference sequence). This CDR3 spans 14 amino acids. Losses at the gene ends were 6 bases for V and 11 bases for J; bases not matched to a gene: 10. This clone was seen a handful of times. Antigen: not known. The clonotype comes from a woman in her twenties or thirties with type 1 diabetes. The specimen was Tregs from blood. The chain employs TRBV19 and TRBJ1-1; 12 nucleotides agree with TRBD1. CDR3 region: CASSPTGQGARAFF. The CDR3 DNA reads as TGTGCCAGTAGCCCAACGGGACAGGGGGCGAGGGCTTTCTTT.